The following is a T cell receptor (beta chain) sequence with its context. Its matching antigen is unknown. The source of the sample is a study of siplizumab effects on memory and regulatory T cells. Findings of the study overall: Mappable alloreactive CD4+ clones were on average 68.8% Treg-derived with siplizumab, approximately 30% in controls.

In germline, CDR1 is SQVTM, CDR2 ANQGSEA. The CDR3 loop spans 13 amino acids. The V gene end was trimmed by 6 bases and the J gene end by 9 bases; junction bases not matched to a gene: 6. TCRdb keeps only in-frame clones here, not all; method: immunoSEQ multiplex PCR. The table lists approximately 100,000 clones, roughly nine tenths of them singletons. The sequenced material came from Tregs sorted from blood. The clonotype comes from a human donor in good health. V usage is TRBV29-1 and J usage is TRBJ2-1, with TRBD1 identical over 12 bases. The CDR3 spells CSVRDRGLGEQFF. In nucleotides, the CDR3 is TGCAGCGTGAGGGACAGGGGGCTAGGTGAGCAGTTCTTC.